What follows is one TCR beta chain and its context. V dropped 8 bases and J dropped 10; count of bases not matched to a gene: 11. This CDR3 is 15 amino acids long. The V gene's germline CDR1 is SGHVS and CDR2 FNYEAQ. Original methodology: Amplifying reference gene primers gave estimates of nucleated cell counts. Profiling relied on immunoSEQ multiplex PCR, and the TCRdb table lists in-frame clones only, not all of them. From that table come the V and J calls and clone size; the DNA was used to work out D and trimming. This table has under 200,000 clones, about 80% appearing once. The data originate from a study of blood T cell repertoires in COVID-19. Study summary: Whether acute or convalescent, the COVID-19 samples came from the United States, Italy and Spain.

What was sequenced was peripheral blood. The genes are TRBV7-6 and TRBJ1-6; 10 bases are a match to TRBD1. The sequence derives from a man between 25 and 39 years old with active or convalescent COVID-19. The CDR3 DNA is TGTGCCAGCGCGCTAGATGGGACAGGGGAATCACCCCTCCACTTT. Translated, it gives CASALDGTGESPLHF.